The 28 T cell receptor beta chains below were found in one sample sequenced in a study of beta chain features in type 1 diabetes. The whole isolated RNA underwent reverse transcription, so sequencing captured expressed TCRB transcripts. Measured with immunoSEQ multiplex PCR; TCRdb has only the in-frame clones, and not every one. The sample lists about 900,000 clones, roughly 16% occurring once. Material: naive CD4+ T cells from blood. These receptors originate from a woman under 30 in good health.

The V gene is TRBV7-2, the J gene TRBJ2-1, with D unclear. V was cut by 6 bases and J by 2 bases, with 11 bases left in between. Germline CDR1 is SGHTA and CDR2 is FQGNSA. The CDR3 extends over 14 amino acids. CDR3 nucleotide sequence: TGTGCCAGCAGTCGGAGTATCACCTACAATGAGCAGTTCTTC. Translated: CASSRSITYNEQFF.

V usage is TRBV5-4 and J usage is TRBJ2-2; D gene unclear. The CDR3 spans 16 residues. V was pared by 4 bases and J by 1 base, with 14 bases between. Germline V gives CDR1 SGHNT, CDR2 YYREEE (reference sequence). DNA of the CDR3: TGTGCCAGCAGCCAAGTTGCCTCGGTGAACACCGGGGAGCTGTTTTTT. Amino acids: CASSQVASVNTGELFF.

Concerning this clone itself: A read error may be the cause here, since a much bigger clone is one base away. The chain is built from TRBV7-8 and TRBJ2-1; D not certain. V shed 4 bases and J shed 4 bases, with 2 bases lying between them. The CDR3 is 11 residues long. Germline assignment: CDR1 SGHVS and CDR2 FQNEAQ. The CDR3 region has the DNA TGTGCCAGCAGCTGGTACAATGAGCAGTTCTTC. Amino acid sequence: CASSWYNEQFF.

This clone was detected only a few times. Additional DNA sequences in this sample encode the identical CDR3. The chain is built from TRBV18 and TRBJ2-5, with D unresolved. V lost 2 bases, J lost 1 base, and 5 bases lay in between. This CDR3 is 13 amino acids long. CDR1 is KGHSH, CDR2 LQKENI, per germline. DNA for the CDR3: TGTGCCAGCTCACCAACAGTCCAAGAGACCCAGTACTTC. Its protein is CASSPTVQETQYF.

This clone was counted a single time. This chain links TRBV10-3 with TRBJ2-3; 8 nucleotides line up with TRBD2. V lost 11 bases and J lost 5; bases outside the gene matches: 12. The germline V gene encodes CDR1 ENHRY and CDR2 SYGVKD. The CDR3 covers 14 residues. CDR3 sequence reads: CAAGGAGVGDTQYF. CDR3 DNA sequence: TGTGCCGCCGGGGGGGCGGGAGTTGGAGATACGCAGTATTTT.

In this sample, this clone turned up a few times. The chain combines TRBV11-1 with TRBJ2-5; perhaps TRBD2 as D (6 bases). Germline V CDR1 and CDR2: SGHAT, FQDESV (reference sequence). Trimming stripped 3 bases from V and 2 bases from J, with 7 bases between. CDR3 length: 13 amino acids. CDR3: CASSLEGQETQYF. DNA of the CDR3: TGTGCCAGCAGCTTGGAGGGACAAGAGACCCAGTACTTC. Full variable domain (missing parts from reference TRBV11-1 and TRBJ2-5): EAEVAQSPRYKITEKSQAVAFWCDPISGHATLYWYRQILGQGPELLVQFQDESVVDDSQLPKDRFSAERLKGVDSTLKIQPAELGDSAMYLCASSLEGQETQYFGPGTRLLVL.

This chain connects TRBV19 to TRBJ2-5; 9 nucleotides agree with TRBD1. Germline loops: CDR1 LNHDA, CDR2 SQIVND (reference sequence). Trimming removed 4 bases from V and 5 bases from J; junction bases left unmatched: 5. This CDR3 is 14 amino acids long. The CDR3 nucleotides are TGTGCCAGTAGTACGGACAGGGGTCGGGAGACCCAGTACTTC. As protein: CASSTDRGRETQYF.

This rearrangement joins TRBV19 to TRBJ2-1; TRBD2 agrees at 13 bases. The CDR3 consists of 18 residues. V was clipped by 7 bases and J by 5 bases; unmatched bases: 14. The germline gives CDR1 LNHDA, CDR2 SQIVND (reference sequence). For the CDR3, the DNA is TGTGCCAGTATGGGCACTAGCGGGAGGGTGGGAAAGGACAATGAGCAGTTCTTC. Translation: CASMGTSGRVGKDNEQFF. Filled out from reference TRBV19 and TRBJ2-1, the complete variable domain reads DGGITQSPKYLFRKEGQNVTLSCEQNLNHDAMYWYRQDPGQGLRLIYYSQIVNDFQKGDIAEGYSVSREKKESFPLTVTSAQKNPTAFYLCASMGTSGRVGKDNEQFFGPGTRLTVL.

This clone was found a few times. The chain recombines TRBV7-9 with TRBJ2-7; 10 bases map to TRBD2. Germline V CDR1 and CDR2: SEHNR, FQNEAQ (reference sequence). Trimming removed 5 bases from V and 5 bases from J; junction bases left unmatched: 9. The CDR3 length is 15 residues. CDR3 nucleotide sequence: TGTGCCAGCAGCGGACTAGCGGCCGGAGAGGACGAGCAGTACTTC. Its protein is CASSGLAAGEDEQYF. The whole variable domain, filled in from reference TRBV7-9 and TRBJ2-7, reads DTGVSQNPRHKITKRGQNVTFRCDPISEHNRLYWYRQTLGQGPEFLTYFQNEAQLEKSRLLSDRFSAERPKGSFSTLEIQRTEQGDSAMYLCASSGLAAGEDEQYFGPGTRLTVT.

This clone was picked up a small number of times. Other DNA sequences in this sample translate to the same CDR3. V gene TRBV7-9 combines with J gene TRBJ2-5; D remains ambiguous. The CDR3 is 12 amino acids. CDR1 is SEHNR and CDR2 is FQNEAQ in the germline V gene (reference sequence). Trimming pared 1 base from V and 4 bases from J, leaving 4 bases between. The CDR3 sequence is CASSLDLETQYF. The CDR3 DNA reads TGTGCCAGCAGCTTAGATTTAGAGACCCAGTACTTC.

This clone was recorded a few times. This rearrangement joins TRBV7-2 to TRBJ2-1; 9 nucleotides agree with TRBD2. Per the germline V gene, CDR1 is SGHTA and CDR2 is FQGNSA. V trimming: 6 bases; J trimming: 9 bases; junction bases outside the gene matches: 12. This CDR3 is built from 15 residues. CDR3 nucleotide sequence: TGTGCCAGCAGGTTCAGCGGGAGGAACCGTGGTGAGCAGTTCTTC. It specifies CASRFSGRNRGEQFF.

The chain carries TRBV7-2 and TRBJ2-5; 8 bases agree with TRBD1. The CDR3 loop spans 14 amino acids. Germline lookup yields CDR1 SGHTA and CDR2 FQGNSA. Trimming took 4 bases from V and 2 from J; bases not matched to a gene: 3. The CDR3 reads CASSYTGGQETQYF. CDR3 nucleotide sequence: TGTGCCAGCAGCTATACAGGGGGACAAGAGACCCAGTACTTC.

This clone was found a few times. The V gene is TRBV10-3, the J gene TRBJ2-1; 7 bases are a match to TRBD1. Unmatched junction bases numbered 8, after V lost 8 bases and J lost 4 bases. CDR1 and CDR2 (germline): ENHRY, SYGVKD. The CDR3 has 14 amino acids. CDR3 nucleotides: TGTGCCATCCGAGGGGGCCCAAGATACAATGAGCAGTTCTTC. It codes for CAIRGGPRYNEQFF.

This clone was seen more than once but under ten times. The rearrangement joins TRBV6-5 to TRBJ2-6; tentative D call: TRBD1 (5 bases). The CDR3 loop spans 15 amino acids. Germline CDR1 is MNHEY and CDR2 is SVGAGI. V was pared by 0 bases and J by 10 bases, with 13 bases between. CDR3 sequence: CASSYSFSGRNVLTF. The CDR3, as DNA: TGTGCCAGCAGTTACTCGTTTTCAGGGCGGAACGTCCTGACTTTC.

This chain connects TRBV2 to TRBJ2-2; D perhaps matches TRBD2 (6 bases). This CDR3 has 14 residues. In germline, CDR1 is SNHLY, CDR2 FYNNEI. Trimming removed 4 bases from V and 7 bases from J, with 13 bases in between. The CDR3 bases are TGTGCCAGCAGTGCCGGGAGAGGTTTCGGGGAGCTGTTTTTT. Amino acid sequence: CASSAGRGFGELFF. Full variable domain (remainder filled in from reference TRBV2 and TRBJ2-2): EPEVTQTPSHQVTQMGQEVILRCVPISNHLYFYWYRQILGQKVEFLVSFYNNEISEKSEIFDDQFSVERPDGSNFTLKIRSTKLEDSAMYFCASSAGRGFGELFFGEGSRLTVL.

The table lists this clone with a few counts. The chain employs TRBV5-5 and TRBJ2-2, with D tentatively TRBD2 (6 bases). Germline CDR1 and CDR2: SGHKS and YYEKEE (reference sequence). Trimming pared 1 base from V and 4 bases from J, leaving 14 bases between. CDR3 length: 16 amino acids. This chain's CDR3 is CASSLLGGWGTGELFF. The CDR3 coding sequence is TGTGCCAGCAGCTTGTTGGGAGGATGGGGCACCGGGGAGCTGTTTTTT.

The chain has TRBV7-3 and TRBJ2-7, with no clear D. V was clipped by 3 bases and J by 4 bases, with 10 bases between them. The germline gives CDR1 SGHTA, CDR2 FQGTGA. The CDR3 contains 13 residues. The CDR3 loop is CASSLYPEYEQYF. For the CDR3, the DNA is TGTGCCAGCAGCTTGTATCCCGAATACGAGCAGTACTTC.

The rearrangement uses TRBV7-9 and TRBJ1-3; D is ambiguous. This CDR3 region has 14 residues. CDR1 SEHNR and CDR2 FQNEAQ come from the germline V gene (reference sequence). V dropped 5 bases and J dropped 8 bases, with 16 bases sitting between them. The CDR3 here is CASSTKRQADTIYF. The CDR3 DNA follows: TGTGCCAGCAGCACTAAGAGACAAGCTGACACCATATATTTT.

The V call is TRBV2, the J call TRBJ1-2; D is perhaps TRBD1 (6 bases). The CDR3 has 13 residues. Germline lookup yields CDR1 SNHLY and CDR2 FYNNEI. V was cut by 6 bases and J by 3 bases, with 11 bases left in between. This chain's CDR3 is CASRVGGDYGYTF. CDR3 coding DNA: TGTGCCAGCAGGGTAGGGGGAGACTATGGCTACACCTTC.

This clone has a handful of counts. This chain uses TRBV10-3 with TRBJ2-3; 11 bases are shared with TRBD2. The V gene end was trimmed by 7 bases and the J gene end by 4 bases; junction bases not matched to a gene: 4. CDR3 size: 14 residues. Germline CDR1 reads ENHRY; CDR2 reads SYGVKD. CDR3 sequence: CAIKTSGSSDTQYF. Written as DNA, the CDR3 is TGTGCCATCAAAACTAGCGGGAGTTCAGATACGCAGTATTTT.

The V and J genes are TRBV5-4 and TRBJ2-3; tentatively, D is TRBD1 (5 bases). Trimming stripped 2 bases from V and 5 bases from J, with 18 bases between. The germline CDR1 and CDR2 sequences are SGHNT and YYREEE (reference sequence). This CDR3 is 16 amino acids long. Here the CDR3 reads CASSLGRVAAVDTQYF. The DNA of the CDR3 is TGTGCCAGCAGCTTAGGCAGGGTGGCGGCGGTAGATACGCAGTATTTT.

The CDR3 coding sequence is TGTGCCAGCAGCACAAAGACAGGGGAAGAGACCCAGTACTTC. The encoded protein is CASSTKTGEETQYF. The chain carries TRBV7-2 and TRBJ2-5; 8 bases line up with TRBD1. The CDR3 is made up of 14 amino acids. Looked up from germline, CDR1 is SGHTA and CDR2 is FQGNSA. With 5 bases clipped from V and 3 bases from J, the junction kept 5 bases outside the gene matches. Based on the CDR3 plus reference TRBV7-2 and TRBJ2-5, the full variable domain is GAGVSQSPSNKVTEKGKDVELRCDPISGHTALYWYRQSLGQGLEFLIYFQGNSAPDKSGLPSDRFSAERTGGSVSTLTIQRTQQEDSAVYLCASSTKTGEETQYFGPGTRLLVL.

This chain uses TRBV5-1 with TRBJ2-2; weak D call: TRBD1 (5 bases). This CDR3 comprises 13 residues. V lost 4 bases and J lost 5, with 9 bases in between. CDR1 and CDR2 from the germline V gene are SGHRS and YFSETQ. The CDR3, as DNA: TGCGCCAGCAGCCCGGCAGGGACCGGGGAGCTGTTTTTT. Translated: CASSPAGTGELFF.

This sequence joins TRBV7-2 and TRBJ2-2, with TRBD2 matching 9 bases. CDR1 is SGHTA and CDR2 is FQGNSA in the germline V gene. This CDR3 has 15 residues. V dropped 5 bases and J dropped 3; count of bases not matched to a gene: 4. CDR3 sequence (DNA): TGTGCCAGCAGCCTACGACTAGCGGACACCGGGGAGCTGTTTTTT. This gives the protein CASSLRLADTGELFF.

This clone was detected only a few times. The V gene is TRBV2, the J gene TRBJ1-1; maybe TRBD1 (5 bases). The V gene's germline CDR1 is SNHLY and CDR2 FYNNEI. The length of the CDR3 is 13 residues. With 6 bases removed from V and 3 bases from J, the gap between germline ends came to 11 bases. The CDR3 DNA sequence: TGTGCCAGCAGAGTTACAGGTTACACTGAAGCTTTCTTT. Its protein is CASRVTGYTEAFF.

The CDR3 spells CASSLISSGANVLTF. The DNA for the CDR3 is TGTGCCAGCAGTTTAATCAGCTCTGGGGCCAACGTCCTGACTTTC. The rearrangement links TRBV27 to TRBJ2-6; D not resolved. CDR3 length: 15 amino acids. Germline V CDR1 and CDR2: MNHEY, SMNVEV (reference sequence). V lost 2 bases, J lost 0 bases, and 5 bases lay in between.

This clone was picked up a small number of times. V usage is TRBV29-1 and J usage is TRBJ2-5; D unclear. CDR3 length equals 12 residues. Looked up from germline, CDR1 is SQVTM and CDR2 is ANQGSEA. The V end was cut by 2 bases, the J end by 2 bases, with 6 bases between. CDR3 DNA: TGCAGCGTTGAAACCTTGCAAGAGACCCAGTACTTC. Protein product: CSVETLQETQYF.

This clone has more than one count but fewer than ten. The chain recombines TRBV7-3 with TRBJ2-7, with 13 bases lining up with TRBD2. With V trimmed by 5 bases and J by 8 bases, 3 bases remained unmatched. In germline, CDR1 is SGHTA, CDR2 FQGTGA. This CDR3 contains 13 residues. The CDR3 coding sequence is TGTGCCAGCAGCCACGGGACTAGCGGGAAGCAGTACTTC. Residues: CASSHGTSGKQYF.